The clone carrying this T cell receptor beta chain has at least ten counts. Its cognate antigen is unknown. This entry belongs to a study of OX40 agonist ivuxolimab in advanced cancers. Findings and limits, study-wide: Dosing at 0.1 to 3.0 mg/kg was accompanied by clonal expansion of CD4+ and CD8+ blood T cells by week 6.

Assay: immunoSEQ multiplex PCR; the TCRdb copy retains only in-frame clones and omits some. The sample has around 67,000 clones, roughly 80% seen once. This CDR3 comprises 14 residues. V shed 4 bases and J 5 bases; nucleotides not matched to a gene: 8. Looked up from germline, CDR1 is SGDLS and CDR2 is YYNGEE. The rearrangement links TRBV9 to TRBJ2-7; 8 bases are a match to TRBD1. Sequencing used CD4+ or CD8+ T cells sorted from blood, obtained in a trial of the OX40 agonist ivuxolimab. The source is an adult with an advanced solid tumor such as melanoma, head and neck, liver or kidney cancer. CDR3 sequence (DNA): TGTGCCAGCAGCCCTTGGACAGGGAGGAACGAGCAGTACTTC. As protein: CASSPWTGRNEQYF.